This record concerns one T cell receptor beta chain sequence. What it binds is unknown. CDR1 is LGHNA, CDR2 YNFKEQ, per germline. This CDR3 region has 15 residues. Trimming stripped 0 bases from V and 4 bases from J, with 9 bases between. The data derive from a study of blood T cells in healthy people across ages. Study observations and caveats: Naive T cell percentage by flow cytometry tracked strongly with beta diversity.

At least 5 micrograms of total RNA were extracted per sample. For the second PCR, which ran for 7 to 11 cycles, a sample-barcoded 5' primer and a J-beta primer mix were used. TCRdb processed the 5' RACE reads anew with MiXCR; each CDR3 protein has one entry. The repertoire includes approximately 1.5 million distinct CDR3 sequences, approximately 42% of them detected once, and more than 4% sits in the top ten. The J gene is TRBJ2-2, the V gene TRBV4-2; no clear D gene. The sequenced sample was blood. This receptor was obtained from a young woman in good health. The CDR3 DNA follows: TGTGCCAGCAGCCAAGAAGAAGGATCCACCGGGGAGCTGTTTTTT. It is translated as CASSQEEGSTGELFF.